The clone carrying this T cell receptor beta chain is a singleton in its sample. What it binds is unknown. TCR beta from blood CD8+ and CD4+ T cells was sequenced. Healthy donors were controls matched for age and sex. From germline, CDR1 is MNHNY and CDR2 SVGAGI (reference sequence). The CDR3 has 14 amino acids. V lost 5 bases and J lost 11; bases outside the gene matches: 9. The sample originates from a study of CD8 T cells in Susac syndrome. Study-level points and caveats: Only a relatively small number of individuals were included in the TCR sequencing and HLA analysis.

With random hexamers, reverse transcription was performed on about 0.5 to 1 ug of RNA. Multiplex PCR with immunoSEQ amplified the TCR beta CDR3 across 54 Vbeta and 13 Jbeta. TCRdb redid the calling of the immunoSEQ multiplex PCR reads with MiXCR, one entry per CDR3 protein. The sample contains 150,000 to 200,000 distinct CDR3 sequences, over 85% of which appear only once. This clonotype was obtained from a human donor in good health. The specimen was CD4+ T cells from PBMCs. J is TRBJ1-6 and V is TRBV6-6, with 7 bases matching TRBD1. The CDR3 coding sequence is TGTGCCAGCAGTATAGACAGGGTTCCAGCACCCCTCCACTTT. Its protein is CASSIDRVPAPLHF.